The rows below give T cell receptor beta chains drawn from one sample of a study of T-cell memory formation after mild COVID-19. One entry per CDR3 protein results from TCRdb running MiXCR on the 5' RACE reads. This sample has some 300,000 distinct CDR3 sequences, with around 19% found just once. Source material: PBMCs or a T cell subset sorted from them (not recorded which). The receptors derive from a man aged 18 to 35 who had mild COVID-19 (a few samples of this study predate the infection). Cell type and time point are not known. The CDR3 runs from the conserved cysteine through the conserved F or W. D genes are given only for firm matches. Not every row has a clone size; where given, it reads once, few, many or a size class.

>TRBJ2-1|TRBV4-2|NA|NA
CASSRGNTEQFF
TGTGCCAGCAGCCGAGGTAATACTGAGCAGTTCTTC
>TRBJ2-2|TRBV7-9|NA|few
CASSLDGHPGELFF
TGTGCCAGCAGCTTAGACGGACACCCGGGGGAGCTGTTTTTT
>TRBJ2-5|TRBV12-3/TRBV12-4|TRBD2|NA
CATSTGGETQYF
TGTGCCACCTCAACGGGGGGAGAGACCCAGTACTTC
>TRBJ2-7|TRBV11-2|NA|few
CASKDGSSYEQYF
TGTGCCAGCAAGGACGGATCGTCCTACGAGCAGTACTTC
>TRBJ2-1|TRBV4-1|NA|few
CASSPRDFPNEQFF
TGCGCCAGCAGCCCGCGGGACTTTCCCAATGAGCAGTTCTTC
>TRBJ2-7|TRBV10-2|NA|few
CASSEYSSVLGYEQYF
TGCGCCAGCAGTGAGTATTCTAGCGTCCTAGGCTACGAGCAGTACTTC
>TRBJ2-7|TRBV5-6|NA|NA
CASSRSSHYEQYF
TGTGCCAGCAGCCGGAGTTCCCACTACGAGCAGTACTTC
>TRBJ1-1|TRBV6-2/TRBV6-3|TRBD1|NA
CASKAGQGWTEAFF
TGTGCCAGCAAGGCAGGACAGGGATGGACTGAAGCTTTCTTT
>TRBJ2-3|TRBV12-3/TRBV12-4|NA|few
CASTDPTSSTDTQYF
TGTGCCAGCACCGACCCGACTTCATCCACAGATACGCAGTATTTT
>TRBJ2-3|TRBV12-3/TRBV12-4|NA|few
CASSLGRWLGGTDTQYF
TGTGCCAGCAGTTTAGGCCGCTGGCTGGGGGGCACAGATACGCAGTATTTT
>TRBJ2-1|TRBV7-2|NA|few
CASSSFVSPTAEQFF
TGTGCCAGCAGCTCCTTCGTGTCGCCTACCGCTGAGCAGTTCTTC
>TRBJ2-3|TRBV7-2|NA|few
CASSPAPPGKTDTQYF
TGTGCCAGCAGTCCAGCTCCCCCAGGGAAGACAGATACGCAGTATTTT
>TRBJ2-5|TRBV15|NA|NA
CATSRDRSQETQYF
TGTGCCACCAGCAGAGATCGCAGCCAAGAGACCCAGTACTTC
>TRBJ1-4|TRBV19|NA|many
CATGTYEKLFF
TGTGCCACTGGAACTTATGAAAAACTGTTTTTT
>TRBJ2-3|TRBV20-1|NA|NA
CSARGVRATDTQYF
TGCAGTGCTAGAGGTGTAAGGGCCACAGATACGCAGTATTTT
>TRBJ2-2|TRBV12-3/TRBV12-4|NA|many
CASKPGQNSGELFF
TGTGCCAGCAAACCGGGACAAAACTCCGGGGAGCTGTTTTTT
>TRBJ2-1|TRBV4-3|NA|NA
CASSQGVLVGEEQFF
TGCGCCAGCAGCCAGGGGGTTTTAGTTGGGGAAGAGCAGTTCTTC
>TRBJ1-1|TRBV18|TRBD1|NA
CASSPTGAMNTEAFF
TGTGCCAGCTCCCCGACAGGGGCCATGAACACTGAAGCTTTCTTT